This T cell receptor (beta chain) was documented in a study of T cells in Graves' hyperthyroidism and ophthalmopathy. The ends lost 6 bases at V and 6 bases at J; junction bases unmatched: 8. Germline V gene data show CDR1 as WNHNN and CDR2 as SYGVQD (reference sequence). The length of the CDR3 is 14 residues. Stable hyperthyroidism: no ophthalmopathy progression over 18 months of follow-up. Source material for PBMCs was over 7.5 ml fresh peripheral blood. On this clonotype itself: What it binds is not known.

Broader study findings: The model identified upcoming ophthalmopathy a median approximately 6.4 months ahead of onset.

Researchers took RNA transcripts and amplified the TCR beta CDR3 regions from them. The HTBI primer set served for first-round RT-PCR of the TCR CDR3. TCRdb reprocessed the multiplex PCR reads via MiXCR and lists one record per CDR3 protein. This repertoire shows roughly 700,000 distinct CDR3 sequences, 35% found once; its top ten account for around 30%. The TCR originated in a woman in her thirties or forties with Graves' hyperthyroidism. The chain couples TRBV10-1 to TRBJ1-2, with 9 bases identical to TRBD1. The sample was blood. The CDR3 protein is CASSGSGQGHGYTF. CDR3 nucleotide sequence: TGCGCCAGCAGCGGTTCGGGACAGGGTCATGGCTACACCTTC.